This TCR beta chain was sequenced in a study of T cells after posttransplantation cyclophosphamide. Cyclophosphamide on days +3 and +4 followed busulfan-fludarabine conditioning and a marrow graft. The repertoire was sequenced with immunoSEQ multiplex PCR; TCRdb's copy has only in-frame clones and lacks some. The sample lists some 9,000 clones; roughly 84% were seen once. A word on this clone: Antigen: not known.

Findings and caveats of the study: After PTCy, TRB diversity resembled that of CNI/methotrexate controls. Blood and skin or GI T cell repertoires showed limited TRB overlap.

Germline CDR1 MNHEY, CDR2 SMNVEV (reference sequence). The CDR3 covers 14 residues. The V end lost 6 bases, the J end lost 5 bases, and 11 bases lay between the germline ends. The material was PBMCs, obtained after allogeneic stem cell transplant with posttransplant cyclophosphamide. The receptor was isolated from a female patient in her thirties or forties who received an allogeneic stem cell transplant from an unrelated donor, was CMV-positive, and had no GVHD. Some T cells may be supplied by the graft donor. The chain links TRBV27 to TRBJ1-6, with D maybe TRBD1 (6 bases). CDR3 protein: CASRKQGNNSPLHF. The CDR3 DNA reads as TGTGCCAGCAGAAAACAGGGTAATAATTCACCCCTCCACTTT.